This TCR beta chain appears in the sequencing data of a study of blood T cell repertoires in COVID-19. Study background: Spain, Italy and the United States supplied samples that represented acute and convalescent COVID-19. From T cells, B-cell-depleted T cells, or PBMCs came the material, which was cDNA or gDNA.

In the original analysis: From reference gene primer amplification, estimates of nucleated cell counts were derived. Clones were read by immunoSEQ multiplex PCR, and TCRdb kept only the in-frame ones, dropping some. V, J and clone size are those of that table, while D and trimming were read from the DNA. The table shows some 250,000 clones, with approximately 84% occurring only once. The germline V gene encodes CDR1 SGDLS and CDR2 YYNGEE. CDR3 length equals 14 residues. Trimming took off 6 bases at V and 4 bases at J, with 16 bases between the two ends. What was sequenced was peripheral blood. The sequence derives from a woman aged 25 to 45 who had recovered from COVID-19. This sequence joins TRBV9 and TRBJ1-2, with D possibly being TRBD1 (5 bases). The CDR3 DNA reads TGTGCCAGCACTCCGGGGGAGGGAGGCTATGGCTACACCTTC. Translated, it gives CASTPGEGGYGYTF. Full variable domain (outside the CDR3, taken from reference TRBV9 and TRBJ1-2): DSGVTQTPKHLITATGQRVTLRCSPRSGDLSVYWYQQSLDQGLQFLIQYYNGEERAKGNILERFSAQQFPDLHSELNLSSLELGDSALYFCASTPGEGGYGYTFGSGTRLTVV.